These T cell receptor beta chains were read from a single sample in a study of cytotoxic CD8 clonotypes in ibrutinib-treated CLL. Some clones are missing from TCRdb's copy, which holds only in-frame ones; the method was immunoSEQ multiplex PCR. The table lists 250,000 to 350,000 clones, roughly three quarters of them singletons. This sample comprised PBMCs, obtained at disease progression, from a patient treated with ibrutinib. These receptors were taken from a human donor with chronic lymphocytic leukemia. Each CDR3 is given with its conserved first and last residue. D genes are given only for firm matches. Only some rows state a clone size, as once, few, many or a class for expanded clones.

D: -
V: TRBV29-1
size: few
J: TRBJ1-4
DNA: TGCAGCGTTTATACAGGGCCTGTGGATGAAAAACTGTTTTTT
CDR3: CSVYTGPVDEKLFF

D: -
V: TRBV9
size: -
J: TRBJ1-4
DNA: TGTGCCAGCTCTACGGGGACGGCGCGAAATGAAAAACTGTTTTTT
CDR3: CASSTGTARNEKLFF

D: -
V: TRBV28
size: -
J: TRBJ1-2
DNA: TGTGCCAGCAGTTTCTCCCCAACGGACAGCAGGAGAGGTGGCTACACCTTC
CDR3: CASSFSPTDSRRGGYTF

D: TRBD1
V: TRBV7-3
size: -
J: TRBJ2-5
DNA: TGTGCCAGCAGCTTAACCGGGACAGTCCAAGAGACCCAGTACTTC
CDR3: CASSLTGTVQETQYF

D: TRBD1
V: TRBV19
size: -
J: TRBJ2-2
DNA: TGTGCCAGTAGTCCAGGGACAGGGTGGACCGGGGAGCTGTTTTTT
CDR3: CASSPGTGWTGELFF

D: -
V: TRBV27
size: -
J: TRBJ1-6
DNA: TGTGCCAGCCGCGGTCAAGGCTCCTATAATTCACCCCTCCACTTT
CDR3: CASRGQGSYNSPLHF

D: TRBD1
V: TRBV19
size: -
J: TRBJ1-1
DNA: TGTGCCAGTAGGGGGACAGGGAACACTGAAGCTTTCTTT
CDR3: CASRGTGNTEAFF

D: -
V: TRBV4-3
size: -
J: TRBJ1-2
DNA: TGCGCCAGCAGCCAAGGGGGGAGGAGAAACTATGGCTACACCTTC
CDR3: CASSQGGRRNYGYTF

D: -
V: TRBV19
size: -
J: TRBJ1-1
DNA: TGTGCCAGTACCATGTGGGCAGGGAGTCCCACTGAAGCTTTCTTT
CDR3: CASTMWAGSPTEAFF

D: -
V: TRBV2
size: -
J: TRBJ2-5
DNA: TGTGCCAGCAGTGAGGGGCCAAGGGGGAAATGGCAAGAGACCCAGTACTTC
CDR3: CASSEGPRGKWQETQYF

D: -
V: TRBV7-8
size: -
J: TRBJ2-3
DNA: TGTGCCAGCAGCCGCAGGGGTTTTCTCACAGATACGCAGTATTTT
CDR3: CASSRRGFLTDTQYF

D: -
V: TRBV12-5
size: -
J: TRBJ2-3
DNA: TGTGCTAGTGGTTGGGGCGCAGATACGCAGTATTTT
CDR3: CASGWGADTQYF

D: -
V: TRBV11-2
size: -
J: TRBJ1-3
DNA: TGTGCCAGCAGCTTGGTACTTTTAGCCTCTGGAAACACCATATATTTT
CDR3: CASSLVLLASGNTIYF

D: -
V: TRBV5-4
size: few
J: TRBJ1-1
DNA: TGTGCCAGCAGCTTGGGCCCCGATGATTGGAACACTGAAGCTTTCTTT
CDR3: CASSLGPDDWNTEAFF

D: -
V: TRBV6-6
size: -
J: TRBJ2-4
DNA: TGTGCCAGCAGTTACCAGGGGCTAGCCAAAAACATTCAGTACTTC
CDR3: CASSYQGLAKNIQYF

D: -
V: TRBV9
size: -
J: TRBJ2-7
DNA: TGTGCCAGCAGCGTAGGCGGCGGGAACTTCCACGAGCAGTACTTC
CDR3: CASSVGGGNFHEQYF

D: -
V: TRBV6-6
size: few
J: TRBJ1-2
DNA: TGTGCCAGCAGTTACTCGAGGATCGGGGCAGGGAGTGGCTACACCTTC
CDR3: CASSYSRIGAGSGYTF

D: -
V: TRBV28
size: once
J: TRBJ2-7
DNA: TGTGCCAGCAGTTTATGGGTCCGGACCGATCTTAGCTACGAGCAGTACTTC
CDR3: CASSLWVRTDLSYEQYF

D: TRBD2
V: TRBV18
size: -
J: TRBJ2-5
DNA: TGTGCCAGCTCTCGGACTAGCGCCGACGAGACCCAGTACTTC
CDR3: CASSRTSADETQYF

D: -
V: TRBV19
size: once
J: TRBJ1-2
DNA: TGTGCCAGTAGTATCGGCGCCTCGACAGGCTATGGCTACACCTTC
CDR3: CASSIGASTGYGYTF

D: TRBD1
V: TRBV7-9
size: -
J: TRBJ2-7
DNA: TGTGCCAGCAGCACGTACAGGGGGCGCTTCTACGAGCAGTACTTC
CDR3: CASSTYRGRFYEQYF

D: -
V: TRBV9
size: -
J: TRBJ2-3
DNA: TGTGCCAGCAGCGTAGTAGCAGACACAGATACGCAGTATTTT
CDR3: CASSVVADTDTQYF

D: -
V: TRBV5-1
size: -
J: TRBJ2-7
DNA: TGCGCCAGCAGCTTGGGAAGCTCCTACGAGCAGTACTTC
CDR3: CASSLGSSYEQYF

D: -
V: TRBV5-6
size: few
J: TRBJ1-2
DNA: TGTGCCAGCAGTTCAGGTCTTAACTATGGCTACACCTTC
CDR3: CASSSGLNYGYTF

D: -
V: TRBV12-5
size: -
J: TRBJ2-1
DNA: TGTGCTAGTGGTCTGAAGCCGGCTGAGCAGTTCTTC
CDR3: CASGLKPAEQFF

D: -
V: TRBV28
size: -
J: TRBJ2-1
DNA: TGTGCCAGCAGTTTTTTGAAGAGCTCCTACAATGAGCAGTTCTTC
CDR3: CASSFLKSSYNEQFF

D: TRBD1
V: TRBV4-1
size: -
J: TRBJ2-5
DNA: TGCGCCAGCAGCCAAGGCACGATAGGGGACAGGGGACAAGAGACCCAGTACTTC
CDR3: CASSQGTIGDRGQETQYF

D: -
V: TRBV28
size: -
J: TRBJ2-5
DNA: TGTGCCAGCAGTTTAGGGTTCCGGGAAGTATTTGCCCAGTACTTC
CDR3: CASSLGFREVFAQYF

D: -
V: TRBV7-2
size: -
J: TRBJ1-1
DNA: TGTGCCAGCAGCTGGACTGGGACGGGGAACGCTGAAGCTTTCTTT
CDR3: CASSWTGTGNAEAFF

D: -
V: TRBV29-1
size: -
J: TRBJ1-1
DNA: TGCACCACACAGCTGGGTGGCACTGAAGCTTTCTTT
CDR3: CTTQLGGTEAFF

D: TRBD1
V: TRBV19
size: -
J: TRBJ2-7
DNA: TGTGCCAGTAGTAAAGGGACAGGGGGCTACGAGCAGTACTTC
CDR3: CASSKGTGGYEQYF

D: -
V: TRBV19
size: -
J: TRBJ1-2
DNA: TGTGCCAGTAAGTGGACACTCGCTAACTATGGCTACACCTTC
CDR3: CASKWTLANYGYTF

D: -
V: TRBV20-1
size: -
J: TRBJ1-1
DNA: TGCAGTGCTCACTTGGGTGAAGCTTTCTTT
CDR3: CSAHLGEAFF

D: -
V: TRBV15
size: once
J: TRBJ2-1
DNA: TGTGCCACCAGCAGAGTCAGTAGCGGTGACAATGAGCAGTTCTTC
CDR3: CATSRVSSGDNEQFF

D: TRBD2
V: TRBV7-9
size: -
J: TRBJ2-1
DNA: TGTGCCAGCAGCTGGGGTAGCGGGACAAGGGGCTCCTACAATGAGCAGTTCTTC
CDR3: CASSWGSGTRGSYNEQFF

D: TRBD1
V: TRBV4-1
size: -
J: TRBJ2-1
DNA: TGCGCCAGCAGCCGAGACAGGGTTCGGTTCTTC
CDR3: CASSRDRVRFF

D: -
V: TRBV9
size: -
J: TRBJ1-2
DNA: TGTGCCAGCAGGGATTCCTATGGCTACACCTTC
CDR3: CASRDSYGYTF

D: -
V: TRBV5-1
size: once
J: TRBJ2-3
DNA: TGCGCCAGCAGCTACGGATTTCAGTCTCCATCGGATACGCAGTATTTT
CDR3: CASSYGFQSPSDTQYF

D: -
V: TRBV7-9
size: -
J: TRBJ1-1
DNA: TGTGCCAGCAGCTTTGAAAGGACAGAAGCTTTCTTT
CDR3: CASSFERTEAFF

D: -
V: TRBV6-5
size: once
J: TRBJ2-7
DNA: TGTGCCAGCAGTTACGGGGGTACTTCGATCGACGAGCAGTACTTC
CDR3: CASSYGGTSIDEQYF

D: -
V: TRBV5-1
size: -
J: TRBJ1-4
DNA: TGCGCCAGCAGCTTTGGGGGAGGTGATGAAAAACTGTTTTTT
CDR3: CASSFGGGDEKLFF

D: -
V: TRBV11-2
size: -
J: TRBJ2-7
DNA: TGTGCCAGCAGCTTAGGAGATTGGGGTTCCTACGAGCAGTACTTC
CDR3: CASSLGDWGSYEQYF

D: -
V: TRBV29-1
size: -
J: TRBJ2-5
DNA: TGCAGCGTCTTGGACAGCCCCCCCAACTGGTCCCAGTACTTC
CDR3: CSVLDSPPNWSQYF

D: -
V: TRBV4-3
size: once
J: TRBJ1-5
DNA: TGCGCCAGCAGCCAAGATCGGCAGGGACACAATCAGCCCCAGCATTTT
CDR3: CASSQDRQGHNQPQHF

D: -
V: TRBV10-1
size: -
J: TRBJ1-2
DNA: TGCGCCAGCAGTGATGAGCAGGGTTCTGGCTACACCTTC
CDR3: CASSDEQGSGYTF

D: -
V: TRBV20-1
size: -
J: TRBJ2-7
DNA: TGCAGTGCCTTGTCCCCCTACGAGCAGTACTTC
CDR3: CSALSPYEQYF

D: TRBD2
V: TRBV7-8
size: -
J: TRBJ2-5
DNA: TGTGCCAGCAGCGCTAGGACTAGCGGGGGGTTTGAGACCCAGTACTTC
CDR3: CASSARTSGGFETQYF

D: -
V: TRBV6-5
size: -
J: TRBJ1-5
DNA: TGTGCCAGCAGCCTACTTTATAGCAATCAGCCCCAGCATTTT
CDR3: CASSLLYSNQPQHF

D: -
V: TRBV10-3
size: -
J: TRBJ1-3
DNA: TGTGCCATCAGGATGGGCAACTCTGGAAACACCATATATTTT
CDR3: CAIRMGNSGNTIYF

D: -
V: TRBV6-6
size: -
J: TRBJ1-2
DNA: TGTGCCAGCAGACTACCTGGGATTAACTATGGCTACACCTTC
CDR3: CASRLPGINYGYTF

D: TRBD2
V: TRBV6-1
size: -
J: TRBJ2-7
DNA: TGTGCCAGCAGTGAGAGTTGGGACTACCTTTACGAGCAGTACTTC
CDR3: CASSESWDYLYEQYF

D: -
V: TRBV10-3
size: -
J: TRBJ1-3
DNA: TGTGCCATCAGTCTAGGGCCTCTAGCTCCTGGAAACACCATATATTTT
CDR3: CAISLGPLAPGNTIYF

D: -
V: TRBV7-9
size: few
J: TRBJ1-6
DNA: TGTGCCAGCAGCTCCGGACCCCCGAGGAATTCACCCCTCCACTTT
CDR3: CASSSGPPRNSPLHF

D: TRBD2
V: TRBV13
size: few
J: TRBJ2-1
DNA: TGTGCCAGCGAGGGCGGGGGGAGCTCCTACAATGAGCAGTTCTTC
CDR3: CASEGGGSSYNEQFF

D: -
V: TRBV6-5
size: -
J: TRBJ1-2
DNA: TGTGCCAGCTCGCCCAGTCTCCGAGCTAACTATGGCTACACCTTC
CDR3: CASSPSLRANYGYTF